The clone carrying this TCR beta chain has a count of ten or more. The blood was taken when hyperthyroidism was first diagnosed, before any ophthalmopathy symptoms showed up. The sample comes from a study of T cells in Graves' hyperthyroidism and ophthalmopathy. Germline CDR1 reads SGHTA; CDR2 reads FQGNSA. The CDR3 spans 15 residues. Trimming took 7 bases from V and 4 from J; bases not matched to a gene: 11. Amplified regions were TCR beta CDR3 sequences from RNA transcripts. First-round RT-PCR with HTBI primers amplified the TCR CDR3 region. TCRdb analysed the multiplex PCR reads with MiXCR anew, one entry per CDR3 protein. The table records some 600,000 distinct CDR3 sequences, about 14% of them present only once.

The sequence was collected from a woman in her thirties with Graves' hyperthyroidism that later progressed to Graves' ophthalmopathy. The chain joins TRBV7-2 to TRBJ2-7; TRBD1 aligns across 9 bases. The sequencing sample was made of blood. Written as DNA, the CDR3 is TGTGCCAGCACGTGGAAAACAGGGGGCGCGTACGAGCAGTACTTC. The encoded protein is CASTWKTGGAYEQYF.